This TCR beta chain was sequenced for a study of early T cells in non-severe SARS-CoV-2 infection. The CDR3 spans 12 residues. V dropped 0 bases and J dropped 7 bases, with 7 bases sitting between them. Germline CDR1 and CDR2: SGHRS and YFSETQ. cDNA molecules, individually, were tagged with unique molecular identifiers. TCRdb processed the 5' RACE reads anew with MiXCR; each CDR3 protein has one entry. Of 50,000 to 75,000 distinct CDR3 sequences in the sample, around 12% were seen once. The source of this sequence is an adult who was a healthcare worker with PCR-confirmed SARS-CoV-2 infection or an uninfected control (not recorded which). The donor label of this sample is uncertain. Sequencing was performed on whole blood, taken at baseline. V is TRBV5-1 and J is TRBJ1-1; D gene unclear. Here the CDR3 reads CASSLGDGEAFF. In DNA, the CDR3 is TGCGCCAGCAGCTTGGGTGACGGTGAAGCTTTCTTT.